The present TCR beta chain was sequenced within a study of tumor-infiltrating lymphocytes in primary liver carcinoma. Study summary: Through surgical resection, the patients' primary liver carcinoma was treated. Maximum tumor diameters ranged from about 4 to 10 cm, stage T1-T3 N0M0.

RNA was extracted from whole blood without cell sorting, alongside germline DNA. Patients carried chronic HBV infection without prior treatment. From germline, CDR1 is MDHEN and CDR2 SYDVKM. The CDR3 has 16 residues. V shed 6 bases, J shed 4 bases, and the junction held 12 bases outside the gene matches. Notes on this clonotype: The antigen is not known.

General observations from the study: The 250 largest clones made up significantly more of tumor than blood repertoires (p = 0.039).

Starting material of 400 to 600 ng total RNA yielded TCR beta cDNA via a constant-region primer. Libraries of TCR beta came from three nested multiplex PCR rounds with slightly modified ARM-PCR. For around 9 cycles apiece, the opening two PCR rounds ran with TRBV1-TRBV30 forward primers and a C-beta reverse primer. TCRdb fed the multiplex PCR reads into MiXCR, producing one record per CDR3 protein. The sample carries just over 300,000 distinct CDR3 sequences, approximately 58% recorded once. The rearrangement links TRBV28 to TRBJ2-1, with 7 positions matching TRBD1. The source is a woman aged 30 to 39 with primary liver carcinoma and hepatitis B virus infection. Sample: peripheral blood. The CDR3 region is CASSGHRGVMYNEQFF. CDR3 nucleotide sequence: TGTGCCAGCAGCGGGCACAGGGGAGTAATGTACAATGAGCAGTTCTTC.